This T cell receptor beta chain was retrieved from a study of T cell repertoires in cytomegalovirus infection. Study at large: Indications came from public TCR beta signatures; they pointed to CMV infection and to a matching HLA type. Notes on the study in general: Identification of carriers of CMV plus the relevant HLA was performed using cumulative public TCR beta family frequency. HLA-C-restricted CMV clonotypes gave the most frequent clonotype in two of eight donors.

The CDR3 runs to 15 residues. Germline-derived CDR1 and CDR2 are SGHVS and FQNEAQ. To note about this clonotype: The antigen remains undetermined. Sequence at one end of the junction differs from germline and may be a read error.

TCRdb recomputed calls from the reads with MiXCR, one row per CDR3 protein. Of around 450,000 distinct CDR3 sequences listed, 25% to 40% are singletons. The sequenced sample consisted of PBMCs. The TCR sequence derives from a human donor in good health (CMV status not recorded). Some clones in this sample may be carry-over from other donors' samples. The genes are TRBV7-8 and TRBJ2-3; D unresolved. The CDR3 loop is CASSSRGNLVGTRYF. CDR3 in DNA: TGTGCCAGCAGCTCAAGAGGAAACTTGGTTGGTACGCGGTATTTT.